A selection of T cell receptor beta chains follows, all from one sample in a study of T cells after yellow fever vaccination. Using its own MiXCR run on the 5' RACE reads, TCRdb lists one record per CDR3 protein. This sample has around 530,000 distinct CDR3 sequences; around a sixth occur once, and the top ten carry roughly 17%. The source material was PBMCs, sampled roughly 5 days after the first yellow fever vaccination. These receptors came from a man younger than 30 who received the YFV17D yellow fever vaccine. The CDR3 runs from the conserved cysteine through the conserved F or W. Fields, in order: D gene, V gene, clone size, J gene, CDR3 DNA, CDR3 protein. D genes are given only for firm matches. Clone size is stated in some rows and not others, as once, few, many or a class when expanded.

D gene: TRBD1; V gene: TRBV7-2; clone size: NA; J gene: TRBJ1-4; CDR3 DNA: TGTGCCAGCAGCGAGATGACAGGGTTTTGGCTTAATGAAAAACTGTTTTTT; CDR3 protein: CASSEMTGFWLNEKLFF
D gene: TRBD1; V gene: TRBV27; clone size: NA; J gene: TRBJ2-6; CDR3 DNA: TGTGCCAGCAGTTTTCGCGGGACAGGACTGAGGACGGCAATATCTGGGGCCAACGTCCTGACTTTC; CDR3 protein: CASSFRGTGLRTAISGANVLTF
D gene: NA; V gene: TRBV6-1; clone size: NA; J gene: TRBJ1-5; CDR3 DNA: TGTGCCAGCAACCTACGGCAGCCCCAGCATTTT; CDR3 protein: CASNLRQPQHF
D gene: TRBD1; V gene: TRBV28; clone size: NA; J gene: TRBJ2-1; CDR3 DNA: TGTGCCAGCAGGTATAAAGGACAGGGGTTTGGGGAGCAGTTCTTC; CDR3 protein: CASRYKGQGFGEQFF
D gene: TRBD1; V gene: TRBV6-2/TRBV6-3; clone size: few; J gene: TRBJ1-5; CDR3 DNA: TGTGCCAGCACCTATACAGGGGGCCAAAATCAGCCCCAGCATTTT; CDR3 protein: CASTYTGGQNQPQHF
D gene: NA; V gene: TRBV18; clone size: few; J gene: TRBJ1-1; CDR3 DNA: TGTGCCAGCTCACCTTCCGGGGAGGGGTGGACTGAAGCTTTCTTT; CDR3 protein: CASSPSGEGWTEAFF
D gene: NA; V gene: TRBV4-1; clone size: few; J gene: TRBJ2-3; CDR3 DNA: TGCGCCAGCAGCCAAGTTCGGGGGACGAGCACAGATACGCAGTATTTT; CDR3 protein: CASSQVRGTSTDTQYF
D gene: TRBD2; V gene: TRBV9; clone size: few; J gene: TRBJ2-3; CDR3 DNA: TGTGCCAGCAGCGTAGACGGCGGGGGGGCCCCCACAGATACGCAGTATTTT; CDR3 protein: CASSVDGGGAPTDTQYF
D gene: NA; V gene: TRBV7-8; clone size: NA; J gene: TRBJ2-3; CDR3 DNA: TGTGCCAGCAGCTTCAGGGGAGTGGGTGGTACGCAGTATTTT; CDR3 protein: CASSFRGVGGTQYF
D gene: TRBD1; V gene: TRBV23-1; clone size: few; J gene: TRBJ1-5; CDR3 DNA: TGCGCCAGCAGTCAAAGGGACAGCCCTAATGGGCCCCAGCATTTT; CDR3 protein: CASSQRDSPNGPQHF
D gene: NA; V gene: TRBV20-1; clone size: many; J gene: TRBJ2-5; CDR3 DNA: TGCAGTGCGGATAGGACAAATCGGGAGACCCAGTACTTC; CDR3 protein: CSADRTNRETQYF
D gene: TRBD2; V gene: TRBV9; clone size: few; J gene: TRBJ2-1; CDR3 DNA: TGTGCCAGCACAGTGGGGGGGGGACCCTACAATGAGCAGTTCTTC; CDR3 protein: CASTVGGGPYNEQFF
D gene: NA; V gene: TRBV11-2; clone size: few; J gene: TRBJ2-7; CDR3 DNA: TGTGCCAGCAGCTTAGTCAGGGCTAATCTCCACGAGCAGTACTTC; CDR3 protein: CASSLVRANLHEQYF
D gene: NA; V gene: TRBV30; clone size: many; J gene: TRBJ1-1; CDR3 DNA: TGCGCTCTGGGGCGTGGTTTTGGGACTGAAGCTTTCTTT; CDR3 protein: CALGRGFGTEAFF
D gene: TRBD1; V gene: TRBV24-1; clone size: many; J gene: TRBJ2-1; CDR3 DNA: TGTGCCACCAGTGATTCGTCAGGGACAGGGGCCCACAATGAGCAGTTCTTC; CDR3 protein: CATSDSSGTGAHNEQFF
D gene: NA; V gene: TRBV4-2; clone size: few; J gene: TRBJ2-5; CDR3 DNA: TGTGCCAGCAGCCATCCGGGACAAGGGGGGGAGACCCAGTACTTC; CDR3 protein: CASSHPGQGGETQYF
D gene: TRBD1; V gene: TRBV27; clone size: few; J gene: TRBJ1-4; CDR3 DNA: TGTGCCAGCAGTTTCGGGACAGGGGATAATGAAAAACTGTTTTTT; CDR3 protein: CASSFGTGDNEKLFF
D gene: NA; V gene: TRBV11-2; clone size: many; J gene: TRBJ1-6; CDR3 DNA: TGTGCCAGCAGCTGGGCGGGGGGCGCCGGAAGCTCCTATAATTCACCCCTCCACTTT; CDR3 protein: CASSWAGGAGSSYNSPLHF
D gene: NA; V gene: TRBV4-2; clone size: many; J gene: TRBJ2-7; CDR3 DNA: TGTGCCAGCAGCCAAGGAATCTCCTACGAGCAGTACTTC; CDR3 protein: CASSQGISYEQYF
D gene: NA; V gene: TRBV7-9; clone size: NA; J gene: TRBJ2-1; CDR3 DNA: TGTGCCAGCAGCCCTTCCGGGGGGCGGGGGAACAATGAGCAGTTCTTC; CDR3 protein: CASSPSGGRGNNEQFF
D gene: NA; V gene: TRBV2; clone size: few; J gene: TRBJ1-6; CDR3 DNA: TGTGCCAGCAGCCTTGAAGTAGATGATTCACCCCTCCACTTT; CDR3 protein: CASSLEVDDSPLHF
D gene: NA; V gene: TRBV6-5; clone size: NA; J gene: TRBJ2-2; CDR3 DNA: TGTGCCAGCAGTTCTATCCAGGGGGGGGACACCGGGGAGCTGTTTTTT; CDR3 protein: CASSSIQGGDTGELFF